This T cell receptor (beta chain) comes out of a study of T cells in Graves' hyperthyroidism and ophthalmopathy. Whole-study results and caveats: A model of 13 V-J pairs discriminated ophthalmopathy from stable hyperthyroidism.

CDR1 and CDR2 from the germline V gene are MNHEY and SMNVEV (reference sequence). The CDR3 is 15 amino acids. The V and J ends lost 5 bases and 1 base respectively, with 14 bases between them. This clonotype appeared many times. Its specificity is not known. The TCR beta CDR3 regions underwent amplification using RNA transcripts as the source. TCR CDR3 regions were first amplified by RT-PCR with HTBI primers. MiXCR, run by TCRdb on the multiplex PCR reads, gives a single entry per CDR3 protein. This sample has approximately 690,000 distinct CDR3 sequences, with about 15% found just once. Duration under 3 months, a NOSPECS grade of at least 4, and a Clinical Activity Score of at least 3 characterized the ophthalmopathy patients.

Sequenced input: blood. The source of this sequence is a woman between 50 and 59 years old with Graves' ophthalmopathy. The chain employs TRBV27 and TRBJ1-1; D gene unclear. Here the CDR3 reads CASSPYGRENTEAFF. CDR3 bases: TGTGCCAGCAGTCCCTATGGACGGGAGAACACTGAAGCTTTCTTT.